The entry below describes one TCR beta chain. Its antigen is not identified. The entry originates in a study of cytomegalovirus exposure and HLA in healthy donors. The study, taken as a whole, reports: It was found in a later analysis that first-cohort TCR clusters tended to co-occur in the 120 validation repertoires. In vitro testing confirmed three CMV-associated chains as specific for CMV antigens. The authors listed some 160 TCR beta chains as cytomegalovirus-associated.

Clones were sequenced by immunoSEQ multiplex PCR, and TCRdb holds only the in-frame ones, with some missing. The profile shows about 120,000 clones, about 83% of them singletons. V shed 3 bases and J shed 4 bases, with 16 bases lying between them. The CDR3 sequence is 16 residues long. Looked up from germline, CDR1 is SGHKS and CDR2 is YYEKEE (reference sequence). V usage is TRBV5-5 and J usage is TRBJ1-4, with a possible D match to TRBD1 (5 bases). This receptor was taken from a woman younger than 45 in good health and CMV-seronegative. Sequencing was performed on PBMCs. The CDR3 DNA reads as TGTGCCAGCAGCTCCGGAGCGGGACGCAGTAATGAAAAACTGTTTTTT. Translated: CASSSGAGRSNEKLFF.